One and the same sample provided the 6 T cell receptor beta chains below, sequenced in a study of monozygotic twins with inflammatory bowel disease. No DNA is given; TCRdb re-called the 5' RACE reads and lists each CDR3 protein once. The listing contains around 450,000 distinct CDR3 sequences. The sequencing input was blood. All receptors come from a human donor with ulcerative colitis or Crohn's disease, or a healthy co-twin of an affected twin (not recorded which).

The chain carries TRBV29-1 and TRBJ1-4. Germline values: CDR1 SQVTM, CDR2 ANQGSEA. The CDR3 has 11 amino acids. Here the CDR3 reads CSVLLGEKLFF.

The chain couples TRBV7-2 to TRBJ2-3. Germline CDR1 is SGHTA and CDR2 is FQGNSA. The CDR3 is made up of 13 amino acids. The CDR3 here is CASSLITTDTQYF. Together with reference TRBV7-2 and TRBJ2-3, the CDR3 gives the full variable domain: GAGVSQSPSNKVTEKGKDVELRCDPISGHTALYWYRQSLGQGLEFLIYFQGNSAPDKSGLPSDRFSAERTGGSVSTLTIQRTQQEDSAVYLCASSLITTDTQYFGPGTRLTVL.

The rearrangement uses TRBV28 and TRBJ2-1; TCRdb names TRBD1, which stays unverified in the absence of DNA. CDR3 length equals 15 residues. Germline V CDR1 and CDR2: MDHEN, SYDVKM. The CDR3 reads CASSLAPSSYNEQFF.

The chain carries TRBV20-1 and TRBJ2-7; the D gene TCRdb calls, TRBD1, cannot be checked with no DNA. Germline-derived CDR1 and CDR2 are DFQATT and SNEGSKA (reference sequence). The CDR3 is 11 residues long. This CDR3 reads CSALTGGDQYF.

The chain uses TRBV30 and TRBJ1-1. Germline loops: CDR1 GTSNPN, CDR2 SVGIG (reference sequence). This CDR3 region has 12 residues. This CDR3 reads CAWKKESTEAFF. Drawing the rest from reference TRBV30 and TRBJ1-1, the complete variable domain is SQTIHQWPATLVQPVGSPLSLECTVEGTSNPNLYWYRQAAGRGLQLLFYSVGIGQISSEVPQNLSASRPQDRQFILSSKKLLLSDSGFYLCAWKKESTEAFFGQGTRLTVV.

The chain recombines TRBV12-3 or TRBV12-4 with TRBJ2-1; TCRdb's assignment of TRBD1 cannot be checked, as there is no DNA. The CDR3 runs 12 residues. CDR3 sequence: CASSFGPWEQFF.